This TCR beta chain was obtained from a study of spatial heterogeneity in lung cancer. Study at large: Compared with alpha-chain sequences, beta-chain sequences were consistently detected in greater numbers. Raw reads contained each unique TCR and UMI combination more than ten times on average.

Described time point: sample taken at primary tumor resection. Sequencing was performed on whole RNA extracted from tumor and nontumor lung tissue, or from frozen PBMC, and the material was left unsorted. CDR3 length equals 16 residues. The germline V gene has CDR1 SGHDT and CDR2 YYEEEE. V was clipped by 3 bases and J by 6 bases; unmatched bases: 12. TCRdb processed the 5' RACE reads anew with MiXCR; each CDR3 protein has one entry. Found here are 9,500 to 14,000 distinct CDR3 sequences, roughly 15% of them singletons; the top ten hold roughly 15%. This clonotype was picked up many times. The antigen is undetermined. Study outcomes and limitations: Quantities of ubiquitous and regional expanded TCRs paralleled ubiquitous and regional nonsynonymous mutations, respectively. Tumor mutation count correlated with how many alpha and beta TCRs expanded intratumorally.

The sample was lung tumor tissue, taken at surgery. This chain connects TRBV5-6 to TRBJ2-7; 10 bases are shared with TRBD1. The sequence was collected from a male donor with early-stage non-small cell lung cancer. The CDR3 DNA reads TGTGCCAGCAGCTCCCCGACCGGGACAGGGGCTATCGAGCAGTACTTC. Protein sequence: CASSSPTGTGAIEQYF. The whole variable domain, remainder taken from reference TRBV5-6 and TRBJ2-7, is DAGVTQSPTHLIKTRGQQVTLRCSPKSGHDTVSWYQQALGQGPQFIFQYYEEEERQRGNFPDRFSGHQFPNYSSELNVNALLLGDSALYLCASSSPTGTGAIEQYFGPGTRLTVT.